The clone carrying this T cell receptor (beta chain) was observed a few times. Its target is unknown. This record comes from a study of T-cell memory formation after mild COVID-19. Study-level points and caveats: Among CD4+ contracting clones, most were CM and EM, and CD8+ ones EMRA.

This CDR3 has 14 residues. TCRalpha and TCRbeta libraries used 5'RACE with constant-segment primers and UMIs. TCRdb redid the calling of the 5' RACE reads with MiXCR, one entry per CDR3 protein. Among about 270,000 distinct CDR3 sequences listed, under 20% were seen once. V is TRBV21-1 and J is TRBJ2-7; the DNA was not compared with TRBD1, the D call given in the table. TRBV21-1 is termed a pseudogene. The sequenced sample was PBMCs or a T cell subset sorted from them (not recorded which). The sequence was collected from a man between 18 and 35 years old who had mild COVID-19 (a few samples of this study predate the infection). Cell type and time point are not known. The CDR3 region has the DNA TGTGCCAGCAGCGGCCGGACAGGGGGCCACGAGCAGTACGTC. Translating it yields CASSGRTGGHEQYV.